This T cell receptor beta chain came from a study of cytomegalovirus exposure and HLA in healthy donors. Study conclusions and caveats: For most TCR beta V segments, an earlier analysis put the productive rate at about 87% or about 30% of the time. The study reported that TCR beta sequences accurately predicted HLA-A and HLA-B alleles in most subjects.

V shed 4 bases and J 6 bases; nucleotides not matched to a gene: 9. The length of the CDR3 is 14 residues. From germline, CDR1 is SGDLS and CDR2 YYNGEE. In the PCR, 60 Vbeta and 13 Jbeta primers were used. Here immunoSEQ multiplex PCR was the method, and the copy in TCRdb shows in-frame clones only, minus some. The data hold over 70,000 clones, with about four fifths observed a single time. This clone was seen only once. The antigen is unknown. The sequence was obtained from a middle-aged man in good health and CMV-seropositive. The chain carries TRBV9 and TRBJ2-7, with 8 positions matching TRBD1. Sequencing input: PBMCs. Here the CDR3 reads CASSFGQGAGEQYF. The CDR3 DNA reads TGTGCCAGCAGCTTTGGGCAGGGGGCTGGCGAGCAGTACTTC.